This T cell receptor beta chain was obtained from a study of cytomegalovirus exposure and HLA in healthy donors. Study observations and caveats: TCR sequences were mostly rare, though some public TCRs occurred in many donors. In a later analysis, first-cohort TCR clusters were found to tend to co-occur in the 120 validation repertoires. The listing of about 150 TCR beta chains classed them as cytomegalovirus-associated.

The donors were in the roughly 120-subject validation cohort; that cohort was separate from the approximately 700-subject first cohort. TCRdb's copy holds only in-frame clones and misses some; the assay was immunoSEQ multiplex PCR. Among 100,000 to 150,000 clones listed, roughly 88% were seen once. As for this clone: No antigen is known for it.

The source material was PBMCs. This clonotype originated in a young man in good health and CMV-seronegative.

The CDR3 DNA follows: TGTGCCAGCAGGTCGAGTAGGGGAGATACGCAGTATTTT. It yields the protein CASRSSRGDTQYF. The gene calls are TRBV6-5 and TRBJ2-3, with D perhaps matching TRBD1 (5 bases). Germline CDR1 and CDR2: MNHEY and SVGAGI. Trimming pared 6 bases from V and 5 bases from J, leaving 12 bases between. The CDR3 length is 13 residues.